Shown below are 15 T cell receptor beta chains from a single sample sequenced in a study of T cell responses to AZD1222 COVID-19 vaccine. The table came from immunoSEQ multiplex PCR; TCRdb's copy has only in-frame clones and leaves some out. This sample has about 150,000 clones, with roughly 85% found just once. This specimen consisted of peripheral blood, obtained 28 days after the second AZD1222 dose. These receptors were collected from an adult who received the AZD1222 COVID-19 vaccine.

The CDR3 here is CASSERGNQPQHF. The CDR3 DNA reads TGTGCCAGCAGTGAACGGGGGAATCAGCCCCAGCATTTT. The rearrangement links TRBV6-1 to TRBJ1-5; a possible D gene is TRBD1 (5 bases). The CDR3 runs 13 residues. V lost 2 bases, J lost 4 bases, and 6 bases lay in between. The V gene's germline CDR1 is MNHNS and CDR2 SASEGT.

CDR3 nucleotide sequence: TGTGCCAGCAGTTTATCCCTAGCGGGGGGCTCCTACGAGCAGTACTTC. It translates to CASSLSLAGGSYEQYF. The chain joins TRBV27 to TRBJ2-7; 11 bases are shared with TRBD2. Germline V gene lookup returns CDR1 MNHEY and CDR2 SMNVEV (reference sequence). CDR3 size: 16 residues. V was pared by 0 bases and J by 0 bases, with 1 base of the junction left unmatched.

The sample holds one count of this clone. The chain uses TRBV7-6 and TRBJ1-2; perhaps TRBD1 as D (6 bases). Germline V lookup: CDR1 SGHVS, CDR2 FNYEAQ. Trimming took 2 bases from V and 6 from J, leaving 16 bases between them. CDR3 size: 15 residues. The CDR3 region has the DNA TGTGCCAGCAGCTTATTATCTACAGGGATACATGGCTACACCTTC. It translates to CASSLLSTGIHGYTF.

The rearrangement joins TRBV7-2 to TRBJ2-1; D call uncertain. Per the germline V gene, CDR1 is SGHTA and CDR2 is FQGNSA. CDR3 length equals 12 residues. V was shortened by 2 bases and J by 11 bases, with 10 bases between the two germline ends. The CDR3 sequence: CASSLSWFKQFF. For the CDR3, the DNA is TGTGCCAGCAGCTTATCGTGGTTTAAGCAGTTCTTC.

V and J are TRBV6-5 and TRBJ1-6; no firm D call. The CDR3 totals 14 residues. V gave up 2 bases and J gave up 8 bases, with 10 bases separating them. The germline V gene has CDR1 MNHEY and CDR2 SVGAGI. The CDR3 DNA is TGTGCCAGCAGTTACGGGGATTTGGATTCACCCCTCCACTTT. Translation gives CASSYGDLDSPLHF.

This rearrangement joins TRBV15 to TRBJ1-6; 9 nucleotides match TRBD1. J was trimmed by 6 bases and V by 2 bases; bases with no gene match: 5. This CDR3 has 16 amino acids. CDR1 and CDR2 from the germline V gene are LNHNV and YYDKDF (reference sequence). This chain's CDR3 is CATSRSRTGANSPLHF. The CDR3 DNA reads as TGTGCCACCAGCAGATCTCGGACAGGGGCTAATTCACCCCTCCACTTT.

The chain uses TRBV7-2 and TRBJ2-3; tentatively, D is TRBD2 (8 bases). The germline CDR1 and CDR2 sequences are SGHTA and FQGNSA. This CDR3 region has 15 residues. The V end was cut by 5 bases, the J end by 7 bases, with 19 bases between. This CDR3 reads CASSPGGGGRHTQYF. The CDR3 bases are TGTGCCAGCAGCCCAGGAGGGGGCGGGAGGCATACGCAGTATTTT.

J is TRBJ1-1 and V is TRBV2; possibly TRBD1 for D (6 bases). V was trimmed by 7 bases and J by 4 bases, leaving 19 bases between them. CDR1 and CDR2 (germline): SNHLY, FYNNEI. This CDR3 has 15 amino acids. The CDR3 loop reads CASKPLGGAGTEAFF. The CDR3 DNA is TGTGCCAGCAAGCCCCTCGGGGGCGCGGGCACTGAAGCTTTCTTT.

V is TRBV7-8 and J is TRBJ2-7; D gene unclear. Germline CDR1 and CDR2: SGHVS and FQNEAQ. V was clipped by 5 bases and J by 3 bases, with 11 bases between them. The CDR3 runs to 13 residues. The CDR3 sequence is CASSRRPGYEQYF. The CDR3 DNA follows: TGTGCCAGCAGCCGACGACCCGGCTACGAGCAGTACTTC. Filled out from reference TRBV7-8 and TRBJ2-7, the complete variable domain reads GAGVSQSPRYKVAKRGQDVALRCDPISGHVSLFWYQQALGQGPEFLTYFQNEAQLDKSGLPSDRFFAERPEGSVSTLKIQRTQQEDSAVYLCASSRRPGYEQYFGPGTRLTVT.

The chain recombines TRBV19 with TRBJ2-1, with TRBD2 identical over 10 bases. The CDR3 covers 15 residues. CDR1 and CDR2 from the germline V gene are LNHDA and SQIVND (reference sequence). J lost 9 bases, V lost 2 bases, and 7 bases had no gene match. CDR3: CASSISSGGAVEQFF. The CDR3 DNA follows: TGTGCCAGTAGTATAAGCAGCGGGGGGGCCGTTGAGCAGTTCTTC.

The chain uses TRBV27 and TRBJ1-1; TRBD1 is a possible D gene (6 bases). Germline V gives CDR1 MNHEY, CDR2 SMNVEV (reference sequence). CDR3 size: 16 residues. V was shortened by 5 bases and J by 5 bases, with 21 bases between the two germline ends. Here the CDR3 reads CASSTLVRGPGTEAFF. The CDR3 bases are TGTGCCAGCAGTACCCTGGTCCGGGGGCCGGGTACTGAAGCTTTCTTT.

The chain joins TRBV3-1 (or the pseudogene TRBV3-2) to TRBJ2-2; D not resolved. Trimming left V 6 bases short and J 5 bases short, with 16 bases between. This CDR3 region has 15 residues. The germline V gene has CDR1 LGHDT and CDR2 YNNKEL (reference sequence). The DNA of the CDR3 is TGTGCCAGCAGTTATAGGGTTTCTGGGACCGGGGAGCTGTTTTTT. Encoded protein: CASSYRVSGTGELFF.

The V gene is TRBV14, the J gene TRBJ1-4, with 7 bases fitting TRBD1. The CDR3 is made up of 14 amino acids. With V trimmed by 2 bases and J by 7 bases, 4 bases remained unmatched. Germline V gene lookup returns CDR1 SGHDN and CDR2 FVKESK. As DNA, the CDR3 is TGTGCCAGCAGCCAAAGGGGGCAGGGTGAAAAACTGTTTTTT. Translation: CASSQRGQGEKLFF.

The chain has TRBV6-5 and TRBJ1-5; 8 positions match TRBD1. From germline, CDR1 is MNHEY and CDR2 SVGAGI. This CDR3 is built from 14 residues. J lost 4 bases, V lost 7 bases, and 6 bases had no gene match. Written as DNA, the CDR3 is TGTGCCAGCAAGAAGGACAGGGCTAATCAGCCCCAGCATTTT. Its translation is CASKKDRANQPQHF.

This chain uses TRBV19 with TRBJ2-7, with no clear D. CDR1 is LNHDA, CDR2 SQIVND, per germline (reference sequence). The CDR3 runs 15 residues. V gave up 4 bases and J gave up 2 bases, with 15 bases separating them. The DNA for the CDR3 is TGTGCCAGTAGTAAGTCGCCCCTGGTCACCTACGAGCAGTACTTC. This sequence encodes CASSKSPLVTYEQYF.